These 20 T cell receptor beta chains came from one sample sequenced in a study of blood T cell repertoires in COVID-19. Clones were sequenced by immunoSEQ multiplex PCR, and TCRdb holds only the in-frame ones, with some missing. The top ten clones hold under 35% of a sample with roughly 52,000 clones, around 90% of them seen once. The sequenced sample was peripheral blood. These receptors came from a woman aged 80 or older with acute or convalescent COVID-19.

Written as DNA, the CDR3 is TGCGCCAGCAGTGAGCGCCCGAGAGGGAACACTGAAGCTTTCTTT. Its protein is CASSERPRGNTEAFF. J is TRBJ1-1 and V is TRBV10-2, with D unclear. From germline, CDR1 is WSHSY and CDR2 SAAADI. This CDR3 comprises 15 residues. V lost 2 bases to trimming and J lost 1 base, with 11 bases between them.

The chain links TRBV7-8 to TRBJ1-2; 11 bases are shared with TRBD1. Trimming took 3 bases from V and 7 from J; bases not matched to a gene: 4. The CDR3 contains 14 residues. Germline CDR1 is SGHVS and CDR2 is FQNEAQ. CDR3 nucleotide sequence: TGTGCCAGCAGCTTGGACAGGGGGCGAAGTGGCTACACCTTC. Its protein is CASSLDRGRSGYTF.

The gene calls are TRBV18 and TRBJ2-5; tentative D call: TRBD1 (6 bases). Germline CDR1 KGHSH, CDR2 LQKENI. There are 16 residues in the CDR3. V lost 3 bases and J 2 bases, leaving 16 bases between the germline ends. This chain's CDR3 is CASSPQGIARQETQYF. CDR3 coding DNA: TGTGCCAGCTCACCCCAGGGGATAGCGAGGCAAGAGACCCAGTACTTC.

A few counts support this clone. The chain links TRBV7-6 to TRBJ2-1; 7 positions agree with TRBD2. The CDR3 length is 16 residues. Germline lookup yields CDR1 SGHVS and CDR2 FNYEAQ. V gave up 3 bases and J gave up 7 bases; unmatched junction bases: 12. This CDR3 reads CASSFPKGGSRNEQFF. In DNA form, the CDR3 reads TGTGCCAGCAGCTTTCCCAAGGGAGGGTCTCGGAATGAGCAGTTCTTC.

The J gene is TRBJ2-7, the V gene TRBV7-9; tentative D call: TRBD2 (5 bases). CDR3 length equals 12 residues. V was shortened by 5 bases and J by 7 bases, with 12 bases between the two germline ends. Per the germline V gene, CDR1 is SEHNR and CDR2 is FQNEAQ (reference sequence). The CDR3 DNA sequence: TGTGCCAGCAGCGCCCCGCCGGGGGAGCAGTACTTC. It is translated as CASSAPPGEQYF.

The chain recombines TRBV6-6 with TRBJ1-1, with D possibly matching TRBD1 (6 bases). V shed 6 bases and J shed 3 bases, with 17 bases lying between them. The germline CDR1 and CDR2 sequences are MNHNY and SVGAGI (reference sequence). The CDR3 totals 15 residues. CDR3 sequence (DNA): TGTGCCAGCAGGACCGTACAACCAGGGGACACTGAAGCTTTCTTT. This encodes CASRTVQPGDTEAFF.

The gene calls are TRBV18 and TRBJ1-1, with 7 bases that match TRBD1. The junction had 7 bases not matched to a gene; V was cut back by 5 bases and J by 4 bases. The CDR3 totals 14 residues. Germline CDR1 and CDR2: KGHSH and LQKENI. The CDR3 is CASSRGQGVTEAFF. In nucleotides, the CDR3 is TGTGCCAGCTCAAGGGGGCAAGGTGTCACTGAAGCTTTCTTT.

This sequence joins TRBV19 and TRBJ1-5; 8 positions match TRBD1. This CDR3 has 15 amino acids. The V gene end was trimmed by 6 bases and the J gene end by 1 base; junction bases not matched to a gene: 5. Germline assignment: CDR1 LNHDA and CDR2 SQIVND (reference sequence). The chain's CDR3 is CASSRGQGSNQPQHF. As DNA, the CDR3 is TGTGCCAGTAGCCGAGGACAGGGCAGCAATCAGCCCCAGCATTTT.

This chain connects TRBV7-9 to TRBJ2-5; 9 nucleotides line up with TRBD1. The CDR3 is made up of 15 amino acids. Germline V gene lookup returns CDR1 SEHNR and CDR2 FQNEAQ (reference sequence). V shed 5 bases and J 2 bases; nucleotides not matched to a gene: 6. CDR3 loop: CASSRQGGFQETQYF. CDR3 DNA: TGTGCCAGCAGCCGACAGGGGGGTTTTCAAGAGACCCAGTACTTC.

The chain joins TRBV7-2 to TRBJ1-3; possible D gene TRBD1, 6 bases. The CDR3 length is 16 residues. V lost 5 bases, J lost 2 bases, and 16 bases lay in between. The V gene's germline CDR1 is SGHTA and CDR2 FQGNSA. CDR3 nucleotide sequence: TGTGCCAGCAGCCCTCAAGGGGGGGGTCCTGGAAACACCATATATTTT. Translation gives CASSPQGGGPGNTIYF.

The rearrangement links TRBV11-3 to TRBJ2-3, with 16 bases matching TRBD2. Germline lookup yields CDR1 SGHNT and CDR2 YENEEA. The CDR3 length is 17 residues. Losses at the gene ends were 4 bases for V and 3 bases for J; bases not matched to a gene: 4. This CDR3 is CASSSGTSGGVTDTQYF. CDR3 bases: TGTGCCAGCAGCTCCGGGACTAGCGGGGGGGTGACAGATACGCAGTATTTT.

The gene calls are TRBV18 and TRBJ2-3; TRBD2 might be the D (6 bases). This CDR3 region has 15 residues. CDR1 KGHSH and CDR2 LQKENI come from the germline V gene. V was pared by 2 bases and J by 5 bases, with 14 bases between. The CDR3 here is CASSPFGGRIDTQYF. CDR3 DNA sequence: TGTGCCAGCTCACCATTTGGGGGGAGAATAGATACGCAGTATTTT. Complete variable domain (other parts from reference TRBV18 and TRBJ2-3): NAGVMQNPRHLVRRRGQEARLRCSPMKGHSHVYWYRQLPEEGLKFMVYLQKENIIDESGMPKERFSAEFPKEGPSILRIQQVVRGDSAAYFCASSPFGGRIDTQYFGPGTRLTVL.

The chain employs TRBV14 and TRBJ2-3; 9 bases agree with TRBD1. The CDR3 length is 16 residues. Germline V lookup: CDR1 SGHDN, CDR2 FVKESK. The J segment lost 0 bases and the V segment lost 6 bases, leaving 7 bases of the junction unmatched. The chain's CDR3 is CASSPLGQGSTDTQYF. CDR3 nucleotides: TGTGCCAGCAGTCCGCTCGGACAGGGGAGCACAGATACGCAGTATTTT. The full variable domain, completed using reference TRBV14 and TRBJ2-3, is EAGVTQFPSHSVIEKGQTVTLRCDPISGHDNLYWYRRVMGKEIKFLLHFVKESKQDESGMPNNRFLAERTGGTYSTLKVQPAELEDSGVYFCASSPLGQGSTDTQYFGPGTRLTVL.

The chain has TRBV20-1 and TRBJ1-2, with 8 bases identical to TRBD1. The CDR3 consists of 15 residues. Trimming took 3 bases from V and 4 from J; bases not matched to a gene: 10. Germline-derived CDR1 and CDR2 are DFQATT and SNEGSKA (reference sequence). CDR3 DNA: TGCAGTGCTAGTTTAGGACAGGGAGGGCGCTATGGCTACACCTTC. Translation gives CSASLGQGGRYGYTF.

The CDR3 DNA is TGTGCCAGCAGCTTCGACAGGGGAAACGGGGAGCTGTTTTTT. Residues: CASSFDRGNGELFF. This chain links TRBV5-6 with TRBJ2-2; 8 bases fit TRBD1. Germline V lookup: CDR1 SGHDT, CDR2 YYEEEE. The CDR3 is 14 residues long. V lost 2 bases, J lost 7 bases, and 4 bases stayed unmatched.

The chain is built from TRBV7-9 and TRBJ2-5, with TRBD1 identical over 10 bases. CDR1 and CDR2 from the germline V gene are SEHNR and FQNEAQ (reference sequence). V trimming: 5 bases; J trimming: 6 bases; junction bases outside the gene matches: 15. The CDR3 runs 17 residues. Here the CDR3 reads CASSPRQGAIRAKTQYF. In DNA, the CDR3 is TGTGCCAGCAGCCCCCGACAGGGGGCTATTCGGGCAAAGACCCAGTACTTC.

V and J are TRBV7-8 and TRBJ1-5, with 9 bases matching TRBD1. Trimming cost V 4 bases and J 7 bases; bases outside gene matches: 17. Germline loops: CDR1 SGHVS, CDR2 FQNEAQ. CDR3 size: 18 residues. The CDR3 DNA is TGTGCCAGCAGCTCCCTTTTTAACCGGGACAGGGATCACCAGCCCCAGCATTTT. This encodes CASSSLFNRDRDHQPQHF.

This chain links TRBV11-2 with TRBJ2-2; the D gene is possibly TRBD2 (6 bases). This CDR3 has 17 residues. Germline loops: CDR1 SGHAT, CDR2 FQNNGV. V lost 5 bases and J 4 bases, leaving 20 bases between the germline ends. In DNA, the CDR3 is TGTGCCAGCAGCCTCCCGCCGCTAGCGAGGGGCACCGGGGAGCTGTTTTTT. Its protein is CASSLPPLARGTGELFF.

This chain connects TRBV5-4 to TRBJ2-1; 10 bases are a match to TRBD1. Germline V gene lookup returns CDR1 SGHNT and CDR2 YYREEE (reference sequence). V shed 3 bases and J 13 bases; nucleotides not matched to a gene: 13. The CDR3 totals 15 residues. CDR3 amino acids: CASSSRTGGPTQQFF. The CDR3 nucleotides are TGTGCCAGCAGCTCCCGGACAGGGGGACCGACCCAACAGTTCTTC.

The chain uses TRBV19 and TRBJ2-2, with D perhaps matching TRBD1 (6 bases). CDR1 and CDR2 (germline): LNHDA, SQIVND (reference sequence). The V gene lost 5 bases and the J gene lost 6 bases, with 19 bases spanning the gap. The CDR3 runs 16 residues. The DNA of the CDR3 is TGTGCCAGTAGTCCCCAAGCTCAGGGGATCGCCGGGGAGCTGTTTTTT. Translated, it gives CASSPQAQGIAGELFF.